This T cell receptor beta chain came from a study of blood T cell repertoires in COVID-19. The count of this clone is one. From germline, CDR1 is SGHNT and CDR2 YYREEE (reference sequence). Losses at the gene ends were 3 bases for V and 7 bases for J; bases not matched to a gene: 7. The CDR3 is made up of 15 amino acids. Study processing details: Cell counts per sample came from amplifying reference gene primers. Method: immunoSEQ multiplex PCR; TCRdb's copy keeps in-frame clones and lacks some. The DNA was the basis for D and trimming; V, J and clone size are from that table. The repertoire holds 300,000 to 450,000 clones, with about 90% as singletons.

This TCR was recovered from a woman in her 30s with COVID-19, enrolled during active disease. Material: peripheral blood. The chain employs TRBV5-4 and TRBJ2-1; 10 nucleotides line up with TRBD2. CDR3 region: CASSSGLATHNEQFF. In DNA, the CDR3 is TGTGCCAGCAGCTCGGGACTAGCGACCCATAATGAGCAGTTCTTC.